The TCR beta chain described here comes from a study of response to subunit inactivated influenza vaccine. Study-wide results and limits: Authors suggested that a seasonal influenza vaccination recruits few new T cells each time.

The V gene end was trimmed by 2 bases and the J gene end by 3 bases; junction bases not matched to a gene: 7. Germline values: CDR1 DFQATT, CDR2 SNEGSKA (reference sequence). CDR3 length: 16 amino acids. The sample holds a few counts of this clonotype. Antigen: not known. In TCRdb, the RT-PCR reads were re-called with MiXCR into one record per CDR3 protein. This table holds 600,000 to 850,000 distinct CDR3 sequences, roughly 15% found once. This sequence was found in a man aged 45-60 years who received an inactivated influenza vaccine. Sequenced here: PBMCs from blood, sampled approximately 15 days before vaccination. The J gene is TRBJ2-1, the V gene TRBV20-1; 10 nucleotides match TRBD2. The CDR3 sequence: CSARKTSGYDYNEQFF. Here the CDR3 DNA reads TGCAGTGCTAGAAAGACTAGCGGGTACGACTACAATGAGCAGTTCTTC.